This T cell receptor beta chain was sequenced in a study of a mutant IDH1 vaccine in newly diagnosed glioma. Overall study: Treated patients, averaging roughly 40 years, were about 62% male and about 38% female.

The CDR3 runs 15 residues. The V end was cut by 6 bases, the J end by 0 bases, with 15 bases between. Per the germline V gene, CDR1 is LNHDA and CDR2 is SQIVND (reference sequence). Sequenced by immunoSEQ multiplex PCR; TCRdb stores in-frame clones only, minus some. The sample has fewer than 100,000 clones, roughly 90% seen once. Stated time point: baseline, week 1 (first vaccination visit). Treatment defined: pre-vaccination baseline after standard-of-care therapy. Sequenced here: PBMCs, sampled from a glioma patient treated with radiotherapy, temozolomide or both. V usage is TRBV19 and J usage is TRBJ2-7; D is perhaps TRBD2 (6 bases). The receptor's source is a woman aged 50 to 65 with glioma. The CDR3 sequence is CASRNTHGSSYEQYF. The CDR3 DNA reads as TGTGCCAGTAGAAACACCCACGGGAGCTCCTACGAGCAGTACTTC.